The 23 T cell receptor beta chains given below trace back to one sample, sequenced in a study of shared clonotypes between healthy human individuals. Only in-frame clones appear in the TCRdb table, and some are missing; sequencing was by immunoSEQ multiplex PCR. The sample shows about 600,000 clones, around 95% of them seen only once. CD45RO-negative, CCR7-selected cells formed the naive CD8 fraction, which excluded terminally differentiated effector memory CD45RA+ cells. Sequences were obtained from naive CD8+ T cells sorted from blood. These receptor sequences come from a woman aged 25 to 39 in good health.

The V gene is TRBV5-6, the J gene TRBJ2-4; 14 bases align to TRBD2. CDR1 SGHDT and CDR2 YYEEEE come from the germline V gene. The V and J ends lost 5 bases and 4 bases, in that order; junction bases with no gene match: 5. This CDR3 has 16 residues. CDR3 sequence (DNA): TGTGCCAGCAGTTCTAGACTAGCGGGAGGGAAAAACATTCAGTACTTC. Translated: CASSSRLAGGKNIQYF.

The gene calls are TRBV29-1 and TRBJ2-1; D unresolved. The CDR3 is made up of 13 amino acids. In germline, CDR1 is SQVTM, CDR2 ANQGSEA. V gave up 6 bases and J gave up 4 bases, with 13 bases separating them. The CDR3 DNA follows: TGCAGCGTATGGCGAAGAGAATACAATGAGCAGTTCTTC. Translating gives CSVWRREYNEQFF.

This clone is a singleton in its sample. The CDR3 protein is CASSEYPGTGNADYGYTF. The CDR3 DNA is TGTGCCAGCAGTGAATATCCTGGGACAGGGAACGCGGACTATGGCTACACCTTC. The chain links TRBV2 to TRBJ1-2; TRBD1 matches at 9 bases. This CDR3 region has 18 residues. Looked up from germline, CDR1 is SNHLY and CDR2 is FYNNEI. Losses at the gene ends were 2 bases for V and 3 bases for J; bases not matched to a gene: 13.

This chain connects TRBV19 to TRBJ1-2; TRBD1 might be the D (6 bases). Germline V gene lookup returns CDR1 LNHDA and CDR2 SQIVND (reference sequence). CDR3 length equals 17 residues. Trimming removed 3 bases from V and 4 bases from J, with 21 bases in between. In nucleotides, the CDR3 is TGTGCCAGTAGTATTGGTCCCACGACAGGACCCTCCTATGGCTACACCTTC. Translation: CASSIGPTTGPSYGYTF.

The V gene is TRBV7-9, the J gene TRBJ2-3, with a possible D match to TRBD1 (5 bases). This CDR3 spans 13 amino acids. V lost 6 bases to trimming and J lost 1 base, with 8 bases between them. Germline CDR1 reads SEHNR; CDR2 reads FQNEAQ (reference sequence). CDR3 DNA sequence: TGTGCCAGCAGACAGGACGGCACAGATACGCAGTATTTT. It yields the protein CASRQDGTDTQYF.

V is TRBV4-1 and J is TRBJ2-3, with D maybe TRBD1 (5 bases). Per the germline V gene, CDR1 is MGHRA and CDR2 is YSYEKL. The CDR3 runs 16 residues. With 0 bases removed from V and 3 bases from J, the gap between germline ends came to 13 bases. CDR3 bases: TGCGCCAGCAGCCAAGAAGGGCAGGGCTCGACAGATACGCAGTATTTT. It encodes CASSQEGQGSTDTQYF.

The chain couples TRBV28 to TRBJ1-1; TRBD1 matches 8 bases. The CDR3 has 15 amino acids. Germline V gives CDR1 MDHEN, CDR2 SYDVKM. Trimming removed 4 bases from V and 6 bases from J; junction bases left unmatched: 10. CDR3 protein: CASSSGTGITPEAFF. CDR3 nucleotide sequence: TGTGCCAGCAGTTCCGGGACAGGAATAACTCCTGAAGCTTTCTTT.

CDR3 region: CASSLDWSEAGPGETQYF. The CDR3 coding sequence is TGTGCCAGCAGCTTAGATTGGTCTGAGGCGGGACCTGGGGAGACCCAGTACTTC. The rearrangement links TRBV7-2 to TRBJ2-5; D perhaps matches TRBD2 (6 bases). V was shortened by 1 base and J by 5 bases, with 23 bases between the two germline ends. CDR3 length: 18 residues. Germline CDR1 SGHTA, CDR2 FQGNSA.

This clone was recorded once. The chain employs TRBV28 and TRBJ2-1, with TRBD2 identical over 8 bases. In germline, CDR1 is MDHEN, CDR2 SYDVKM. The V gene end was trimmed by 3 bases and the J gene end by 14 bases; junction bases not matched to a gene: 6. CDR3 length: 12 residues. CDR3 protein: CASSFREGRKFF. CDR3 sequence (DNA): TGTGCCAGCAGTTTTCGGGAGGGCCGGAAGTTCTTC. Filled out from reference TRBV28 and TRBJ2-1, the complete variable domain reads DVKVTQSSRYLVKRTGEKVFLECVQDMDHENMFWYRQDPGLGLRLIYFSYDVKMKEKGDIPEGYSVSREKKERFSLILESASTNQTSMYLCASSFREGRKFFGPGTRLTVL.

CDR3 sequence: CASSQERSYEQYF. The CDR3 bases are TGCGCCAGCAGCCAAGAACGGTCCTACGAGCAGTACTTC. This rearrangement joins TRBV4-1 to TRBJ2-7, with D unresolved. V was shortened by 0 bases and J by 1 base, with 4 bases between the two germline ends. The CDR3 sequence is 13 residues long. The germline V gene has CDR1 MGHRA and CDR2 YSYEKL.

The V gene is TRBV27, the J gene TRBJ2-7, with TRBD1 as a possible D gene (6 bases). The V end lost 9 bases, the J end lost 1 base, and 13 bases lay between the germline ends. The CDR3 consists of 13 residues. Germline V lookup: CDR1 MNHEY, CDR2 SMNVEV (reference sequence). This CDR3 reads CARLNRVSYEQYF. Here the CDR3 DNA reads TGTGCCAGATTAAACAGGGTTTCCTACGAGCAGTACTTC.

This clone was seen a single time. The rearrangement links TRBV28 to TRBJ2-7; possible D gene TRBD2, 5 bases. The length of the CDR3 is 14 residues. Trimming cost V 3 bases and J 5 bases, with 14 bases left between them. Germline V CDR1 and CDR2: MDHEN, SYDVKM. In nucleotides, the CDR3 is TGTGCCAGCAGTTTCTTCTACGACGGGAACGAGCAGTACTTC. This codes for CASSFFYDGNEQYF.

This clone appeared a single time. The CDR3 reads CASSQAGTLQFF. The CDR3 DNA follows: TGTGCCAGCAGCCAAGCTGGGACTTTGCAGTTCTTC. V and J are TRBV14 and TRBJ2-1; perhaps TRBD2 as D (6 bases). Between the trimmed V and J ends, which lost 1 base and 12 bases, there was a span of 10 bases. There are 12 residues in the CDR3. CDR1 is SGHDN, CDR2 FVKESK, per germline.

The chain has TRBV28 and TRBJ1-4; D is unresolved. The CDR3 length is 15 residues. Germline V gene sequence: CDR1 MDHEN, CDR2 SYDVKM. Trimming pared 3 bases from V and 5 bases from J, leaving 13 bases between. The chain's CDR3 is CASSFPRALNEKLFF. The CDR3 DNA is TGTGCCAGCAGTTTTCCGAGGGCACTCAATGAAAAACTGTTTTTT.

This chain uses TRBV19 with TRBJ2-7; TRBD2 aligns across 9 bases. The germline V gene has CDR1 LNHDA and CDR2 SQIVND (reference sequence). The CDR3 is 14 amino acids. With V trimmed by 1 base and J by 5 bases, 3 bases remained unmatched. The CDR3 protein is CASSIALAGHEQYF. In DNA, the CDR3 is TGTGCCAGTAGTATAGCACTAGCGGGCCACGAGCAGTACTTC.

The genes are TRBV9 and TRBJ1-1, with TRBD1 as a possible D gene (6 bases). The V end lost 3 bases, the J end lost 1 base, and 10 bases lay between the germline ends. CDR1 and CDR2 (germline): SGDLS, YYNGEE. This CDR3 spans 14 amino acids. CDR3 sequence: CASSALQGNTEAFF. The DNA of the CDR3 is TGTGCCAGCAGCGCTTTACAGGGGAACACTGAAGCTTTCTTT.

Concerning this clone: Within the sample, other DNA sequences also encode this same CDR3. CDR3 bases: TGTGCCAGCAGCGTTGCCGGGACAGGGGGCTCCGAGCAGTACTTC. As protein: CASSVAGTGGSEQYF. The rearrangement uses TRBV9 and TRBJ2-7; 12 nucleotides align to TRBD1. V trimming: 2 bases; J trimming: 6 bases; junction bases outside the gene matches: 6. The CDR3 runs to 15 residues. Germline assignment: CDR1 SGDLS and CDR2 YYNGEE.

V usage is TRBV7-9 and J usage is TRBJ2-3, with 8 bases identical to TRBD2. This CDR3 spans 14 amino acids. The germline CDR1 and CDR2 sequences are SEHNR and FQNEAQ (reference sequence). V gave up 0 bases and J gave up 6 bases; unmatched junction bases: 2. CDR3 amino acids: CASSLARGEDTQYF. The CDR3 DNA follows: TGTGCCAGCAGCTTAGCGCGGGGGGAGGATACGCAGTATTTT. Looking up the rest from reference TRBV7-9 and TRBJ2-3 gives the full variable domain: DTGVSQNPRHKITKRGQNVTFRCDPISEHNRLYWYRQTLGQGPEFLTYFQNEAQLEKSRLLSDRFSAERPKGSFSTLEIQRTEQGDSAMYLCASSLARGEDTQYFGPGTRLTVL.

In the case of this clone: This same CDR3 is encoded by further DNA sequences in the sample. The V call is TRBV11-2, the J call TRBJ2-7; D may be TRBD1 or TRBD2 (5 bases each). CDR3 length equals 14 residues. The ends were cut back, 4 bases at V and 4 bases at J, with 14 bases in the middle. Germline V lookup: CDR1 SGHAT, CDR2 FQNNGV. CDR3 sequence reads: CASSSLGVSYEQYF. CDR3 nucleotides: TGTGCCAGCAGCTCCTTGGGGGTATCATACGAGCAGTACTTC.

This chain connects TRBV6-1 to TRBJ2-7, with D possibly being TRBD1 (6 bases). The CDR3 has 15 amino acids. V gave up 3 bases and J gave up 3 bases, with 15 bases separating them. Germline V gene data show CDR1 as MNHNS and CDR2 as SASEGT. CDR3 in amino acids: CASSDRGSLRYEQYF. In DNA, the CDR3 is TGTGCCAGCAGTGACAGGGGTAGCCTTCGCTACGAGCAGTACTTC.

The V call is TRBV19, the J call TRBJ1-1, with TRBD1 matching 7 bases. The germline V gene encodes CDR1 LNHDA and CDR2 SQIVND (reference sequence). The V segment lost 9 bases and the J segment 1 base; nucleotides outside the gene matches: 8. This CDR3 has 14 residues. CDR3 in amino acids: CASREDRWNTEAFF. The DNA of the CDR3 is TGTGCCAGCCGGGAGGACAGGTGGAACACTGAAGCTTTCTTT.

This sequence joins TRBV11-2 and TRBJ1-1; weak D call: TRBD1 (5 bases). The CDR3 has 15 amino acids. The germline V gene encodes CDR1 SGHAT and CDR2 FQNNGV. V shed 5 bases and J shed 1 base, with 14 bases lying between them. CDR3 nucleotide sequence: TGTGCCAGCAGCCGATGGACAAATAGGAACACTGAAGCTTTCTTT. Translation: CASSRWTNRNTEAFF.

V usage is TRBV27 and J usage is TRBJ2-5; the match to TRBD2 covers 11 bases. TRBJ2-7 matches the DNA end more closely, so the J call is doubtful. This CDR3 is 15 amino acids long. Germline-derived CDR1 and CDR2 are MNHEY and SMNVEV (reference sequence). The CDR3 is CASSPTTSGSYEQYF. CDR3 nucleotide sequence: TGTGCCAGCAGCCCCACCACTAGCGGGAGCTACGAGCAGTACTTC.